Listed here are 2 T cell receptor beta chains from one sample, sequenced in a study of blood T cell repertoires in COVID-19. TCRdb's table, derived via immunoSEQ multiplex PCR, lists solely in-frame clones and lacks some. The profile shows 200,000 to 250,000 clones, 75% to 90% of them singletons. The sequenced sample consisted of PBMCs or T cells enriched from blood (not recorded which). The receptors shown here come from a woman aged 25 to 39 who had been exposed to COVID-19.

The CDR3 loop reads CASRAGTGATNEKLFF. Here the CDR3 DNA reads TGTGCCAGTAGGGCCGGGACAGGTGCAACTAATGAAAAACTGTTTTTT. The chain carries TRBV19 and TRBJ1-4, with TRBD1 matching over 8 bases. V was pared by 6 bases and J by 0 bases, with 6 bases of the junction left unmatched. This CDR3 spans 16 amino acids. Per the germline V gene, CDR1 is LNHDA and CDR2 is SQIVND (reference sequence).

The chain uses TRBV18 and TRBJ2-5; 14 positions agree with TRBD2. CDR1 KGHSH and CDR2 LQKENI come from the germline V gene. Trimming removed 3 bases from V and 5 bases from J; junction bases left unmatched: 8. CDR3 length: 17 residues. The CDR3 nucleotides are TGTGCCAGCTCACCGACTAGCGGGAGGGGTCCGGGGGAGACCCAGTACTTC. This gives the protein CASSPTSGRGPGETQYF.